This TCR beta chain was obtained from a study of blood T cell repertoires in COVID-19. Study overall: Italy, Spain and the United States were the sources of the convalescent and acute COVID-19 samples. Sample material is recorded as cDNA or gDNA derived from T cells, B-cell-depleted T cells, or PBMCs.

The CDR3 is 11 residues long. Germline V lookup: CDR1 SQVTM, CDR2 ANQGSEA. Trimming left V 3 bases short and J 8 bases short, with 9 bases between. In the original analysis: Cell counts per sample came from amplifying reference gene primers. Generated by immunoSEQ multiplex PCR, the TCRdb table keeps only in-frame clones and is missing some. That table supplies the V and J calls and clone size; D and trimming were determined from the DNA. Of 75,000 to 95,000 clones listed, 88% were seen once; the top ten hold under 6.5%. The source is a man in his fifties or sixties with active COVID-19. The sequenced material came from peripheral blood. The J gene is TRBJ2-3, the V gene TRBV29-1; tentatively, D is TRBD2 (5 bases). The CDR3 spells CSVEVEVTQYF. The CDR3 region has the DNA TGCAGCGTTGAGGTGGAGGTTACGCAGTATTTT.